The sequence of this TCR beta chain was determined in a study of T cells after yellow fever vaccination. Germline loops: CDR1 MNHNY, CDR2 SVGAGI (reference sequence). The CDR3 spans 13 residues. Trimming at V came to 5 bases and at J to 3 bases, leaving 3 bases not matched to a gene. Study findings and constraints: Abundant contaminating clonotypes from the bulk population could appear in FACS-sorted repertoires.

One entry per CDR3 protein, called by TCRdb with MiXCR from the 5' RACE reads. In the table there are 510,000 or so distinct CDR3 sequences, roughly 19% of which are singletons. A remark on this clonotype: Its specificity is unknown.

The TCR was taken from a young man who received the YFV17D yellow fever vaccine. Sequencing used PBMCs, obtained 15 days after the yellow fever booster vaccination. The chain has TRBV6-6 and TRBJ2-5, with 7 bases identical to TRBD1. The CDR3, as DNA: TGTGCCAGCAGTCCGGGACAGAAAGAGACCCAGTACTTC. This gives the protein CASSPGQKETQYF.